This T cell receptor (beta chain) is drawn from a study of CD8 T cells in ankylosing spondylitis. Study-wide points: Disease-linked clones were reportedly significantly enriched in matched ankylosing spondylitis synovial fluid. What seemed typical of ankylosing spondylitis blood was a TCR beta motif built from 8 or 9 highly homologous variants.

Quantitative 5'-RACE with molecular barcodes produced the TCR beta libraries. TCRdb reanalysed the 5' RACE reads using MiXCR and keeps one entry per CDR3 protein. The repertoire holds roughly 100,000 distinct CDR3 sequences, with 24% as singletons. The CDR3 totals 15 residues. Germline V CDR1 and CDR2: DFQATT, SNEGSKA (reference sequence). V lost 4 bases to trimming and J lost 0 bases, with 13 bases between them. To note about this clonotype: Its antigen is still unknown.

This chain uses TRBV20-1 with TRBJ1-5; maybe TRBD1 (6 bases). Specimen: synovial fluid, either unsorted or a sorted T cell fraction (not recorded which). This TCR was recovered from a male donor with ankylosing spondylitis. CDR3 sequence reads: CSATSGGDSNQPQHF. For the CDR3, the DNA is TGCAGTGCTACATCCGGGGGCGATAGCAATCAGCCCCAGCATTTT.